This T cell receptor (beta chain) derives from a study of T cell responses to AZD1222 COVID-19 vaccine. Study-level findings and limits: AZD1222 recipients seropositive at baseline numbered only six or seven. Unmutated variant regions are reportedly targeted by nearly half of spike-specific TCRs.

CDR1 is PRHDT, CDR2 FYEKMQ, per germline (reference sequence). The CDR3 runs 18 residues. Trimming removed 3 bases from V and 0 bases from J; junction bases left unmatched: 7. Profiled with immunoSEQ multiplex PCR; TCRdb holds only in-frame clones, not every one. The table lists 80,000 to 100,000 clones, approximately 86% of them singletons, with 10% in the top ten. This clone was recorded a few times. Antigen: not known. The receptor comes from an adult in good health. The sequences come from peripheral blood, collected on day 0 of MenACWY control vaccination. The J gene is TRBJ2-1, the V gene TRBV13, with 11 bases lining up with TRBD2. The CDR3 protein is CASSFASGGSLSYNEQFF. The CDR3, as DNA: TGTGCCAGCAGCTTCGCTAGCGGGGGGTCCCTCTCCTACAATGAGCAGTTCTTC.